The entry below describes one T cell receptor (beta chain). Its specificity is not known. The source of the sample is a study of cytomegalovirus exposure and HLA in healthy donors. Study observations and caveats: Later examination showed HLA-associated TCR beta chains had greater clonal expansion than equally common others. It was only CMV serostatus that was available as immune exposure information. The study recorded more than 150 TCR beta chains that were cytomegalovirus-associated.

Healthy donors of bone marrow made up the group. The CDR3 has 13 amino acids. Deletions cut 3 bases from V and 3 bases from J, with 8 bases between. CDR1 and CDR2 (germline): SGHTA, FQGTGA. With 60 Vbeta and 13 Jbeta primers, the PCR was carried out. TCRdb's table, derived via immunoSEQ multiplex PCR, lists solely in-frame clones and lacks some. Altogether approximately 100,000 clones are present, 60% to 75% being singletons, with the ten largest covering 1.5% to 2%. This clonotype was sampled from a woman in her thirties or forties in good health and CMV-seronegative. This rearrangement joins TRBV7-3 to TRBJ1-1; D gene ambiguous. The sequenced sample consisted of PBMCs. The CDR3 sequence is CASSFKLDTEAFF. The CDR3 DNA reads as TGTGCCAGCAGCTTTAAACTTGACACTGAAGCTTTCTTT.